This record concerns one T cell receptor beta chain sequence. Its antigen is as yet unknown. The CDR3 end shows no conserved phenylalanine or tryptophan, and so a read error is likely. No DNA is shown, since the ends of the CDR3 on it are uncertain; the CDR3 is the one TCRdb lists. These data originate in a study of graft-versus-host responses after intestinal transplantation. Study as a whole: Grafts were multivisceral, liver-intestinal, or isolated intestinal. Study results and limitations: Early post-transplant falls in HvG clones accompanied the peak levels of circulating GvH clones.

Method: immunoSEQ multiplex PCR; TCRdb's copy keeps in-frame clones and lacks some. This sample has 80,000 to 90,000 clones, with roughly 89% found just once. Sequenced here: unstimulated CD4+ T cells sorted from spleen or lymph node cells, sampled before intestinal transplant. This receptor was identified in a human donor who received an intestinal transplant.

The chain's CDR3 is CASSRGRSEFVV. The V call is TRBV6-1, the J call TRBJ2-3. CDR1 is MNHNS, CDR2 SASEGT, per germline. 12 amino acids form the CDR3, both terminal residues included.